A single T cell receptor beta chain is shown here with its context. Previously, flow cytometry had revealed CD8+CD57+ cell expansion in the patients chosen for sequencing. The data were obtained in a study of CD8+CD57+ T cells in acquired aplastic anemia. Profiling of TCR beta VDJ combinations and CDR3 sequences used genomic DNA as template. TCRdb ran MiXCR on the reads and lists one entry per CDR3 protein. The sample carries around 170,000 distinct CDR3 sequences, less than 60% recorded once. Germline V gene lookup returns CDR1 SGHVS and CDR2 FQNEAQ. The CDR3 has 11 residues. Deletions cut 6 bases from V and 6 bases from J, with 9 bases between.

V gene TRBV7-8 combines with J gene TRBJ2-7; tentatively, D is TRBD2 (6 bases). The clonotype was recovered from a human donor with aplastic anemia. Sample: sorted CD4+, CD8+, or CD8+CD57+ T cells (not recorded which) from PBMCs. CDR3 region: CASRGLGEQYF. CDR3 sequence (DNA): TGTGCCAGCAGGGGACTTGGCGAGCAGTACTTC.